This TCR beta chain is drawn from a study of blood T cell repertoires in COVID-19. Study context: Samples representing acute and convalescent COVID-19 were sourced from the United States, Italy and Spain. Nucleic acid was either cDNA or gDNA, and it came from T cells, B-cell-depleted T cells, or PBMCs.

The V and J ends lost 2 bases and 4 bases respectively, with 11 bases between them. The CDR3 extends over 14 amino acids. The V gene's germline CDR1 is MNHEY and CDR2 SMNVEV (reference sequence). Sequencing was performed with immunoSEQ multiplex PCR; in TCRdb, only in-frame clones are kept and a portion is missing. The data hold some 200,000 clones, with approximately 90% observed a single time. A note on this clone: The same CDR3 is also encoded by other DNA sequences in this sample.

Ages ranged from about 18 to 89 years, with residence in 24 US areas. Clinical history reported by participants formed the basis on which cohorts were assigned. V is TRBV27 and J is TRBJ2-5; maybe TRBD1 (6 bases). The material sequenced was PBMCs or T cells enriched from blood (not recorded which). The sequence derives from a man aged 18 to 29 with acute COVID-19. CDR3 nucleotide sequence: TGTGCCAGCAGTTTAGGGACACTAGGAGAGACCCAGTACTTC. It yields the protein CASSLGTLGETQYF.